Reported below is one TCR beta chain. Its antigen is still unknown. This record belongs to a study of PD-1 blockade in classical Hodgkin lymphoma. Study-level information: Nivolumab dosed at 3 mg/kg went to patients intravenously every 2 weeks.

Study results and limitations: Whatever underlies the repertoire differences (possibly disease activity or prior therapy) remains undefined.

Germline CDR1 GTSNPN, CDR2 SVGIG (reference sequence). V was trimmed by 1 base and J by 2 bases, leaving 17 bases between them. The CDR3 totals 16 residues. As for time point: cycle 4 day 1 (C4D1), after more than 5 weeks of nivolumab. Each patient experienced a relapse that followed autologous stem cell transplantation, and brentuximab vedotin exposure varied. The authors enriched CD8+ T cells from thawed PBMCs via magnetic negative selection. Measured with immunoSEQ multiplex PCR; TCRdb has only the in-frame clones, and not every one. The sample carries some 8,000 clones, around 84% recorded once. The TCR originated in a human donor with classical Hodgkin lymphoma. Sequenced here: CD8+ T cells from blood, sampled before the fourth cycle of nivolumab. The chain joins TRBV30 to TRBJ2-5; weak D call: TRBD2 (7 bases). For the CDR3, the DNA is TGTGCCTGGAGTGATGGACTAGGGGGGTCACAAGAGACCCAGTACTTC. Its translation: CAWSDGLGGSQETQYF.